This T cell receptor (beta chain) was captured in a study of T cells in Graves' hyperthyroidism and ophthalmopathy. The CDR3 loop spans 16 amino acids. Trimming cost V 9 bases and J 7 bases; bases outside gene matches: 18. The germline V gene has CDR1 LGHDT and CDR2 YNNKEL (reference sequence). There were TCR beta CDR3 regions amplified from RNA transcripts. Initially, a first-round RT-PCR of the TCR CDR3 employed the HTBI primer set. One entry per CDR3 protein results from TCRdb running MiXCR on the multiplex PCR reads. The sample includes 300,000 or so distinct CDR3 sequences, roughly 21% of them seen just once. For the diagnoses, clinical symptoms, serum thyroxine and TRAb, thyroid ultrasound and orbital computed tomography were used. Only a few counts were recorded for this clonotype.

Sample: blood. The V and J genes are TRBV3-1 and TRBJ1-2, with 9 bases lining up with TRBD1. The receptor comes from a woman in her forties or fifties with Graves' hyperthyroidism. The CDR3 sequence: CASAPQDRGELAGYTF. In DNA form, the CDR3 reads TGTGCCAGTGCCCCCCAGGACAGGGGCGAACTTGCTGGCTACACCTTC.